The next 31 T cell receptor beta chains were all read from a single sample in a study of control samples from healthy donors and cancer patients. The assay was immunoSEQ multiplex PCR, and TCRdb's table has in-frame clones only and misses some. The table has some 140,000 clones, over 85% seen once. The sample consisted of blood. The receptors here all came from a man aged 30-40 years in good health.

The chain has TRBV6-2 or TRBV6-3 and TRBJ2-1; D not certain. CDR3 length equals 12 residues. Germline V gene sequence: CDR1 MNHEY, CDR2 SVGEGT. V was cut by 6 bases and J by 10 bases, with 13 bases left in between. CDR3 DNA sequence: TGTGCCAGCAGCCAACGACTGGGAGAGCAGTTCTTC. This translates into CASSQRLGEQFF.

This chain joins TRBV5-1 and TRBJ1-4; no clear D. Trimming removed 2 bases at V and 4 bases at J, with 12 bases between. The CDR3 length is 15 residues. In germline, CDR1 is SGHRS, CDR2 YFSETQ. CDR3 sequence: CASSFLSGDNEKLFF. CDR3 DNA: TGCGCCAGCAGCTTCCTGAGTGGGGATAATGAAAAACTGTTTTTT.

The rearrangement uses TRBV29-1 and TRBJ1-2, with TRBD1 matching 9 bases. Germline-derived CDR1 and CDR2 are SQVTM and ANQGSEA. The CDR3 is made up of 14 amino acids. V lost 4 bases to trimming and J lost 8 bases; unmatched junction nucleotides: 11. The CDR3, as DNA: TGCAGCGTTGGCGGGGACAGGGTTTCGGAGGGCTACACCTTC. It specifies CSVGGDRVSEGYTF.

This chain joins TRBV7-8 and TRBJ1-1; 8 nucleotides match TRBD1. Germline V gene lookup returns CDR1 SGHVS and CDR2 FQNEAQ. The CDR3 length is 15 residues. V gave up 2 bases and J gave up 1 base; unmatched junction bases: 3. CDR3 in DNA: TGTGCCAGCAGCTTATACGGGACAGGGAACACTGAAGCTTTCTTT. Protein: CASSLYGTGNTEAFF.

The gene calls are TRBV15 and TRBJ2-1; 9 bases are shared with TRBD2. The CDR3 runs 17 residues. The germline gives CDR1 LNHNV, CDR2 YYDKDF (reference sequence). J gave up 8 bases and V 1 base, and 12 bases lay outside the gene matches. The CDR3 DNA reads as TGTGCCACCAGCAGAGTTGGCGGGAGGGCCGTGGGGCATGAGCAGTTCTTC. It codes for CATSRVGGRAVGHEQFF.

V usage is TRBV20-1 and J usage is TRBJ1-2; D uncertain. The germline V gene encodes CDR1 DFQATT and CDR2 SNEGSKA (reference sequence). V was pared by 6 bases and J by 1 base, with 6 bases between. The CDR3 runs 11 residues. Here the CDR3 reads CSAPNNYGYTF. In DNA form, the CDR3 reads TGCAGTGCCCCAAATAACTATGGCTACACCTTC.

V is TRBV5-5 and J is TRBJ2-7; TRBD2 might be the D (6 bases). From germline, CDR1 is SGHKS and CDR2 YYEKEE (reference sequence). The CDR3 covers 14 residues. Between the trimmed V and J ends, which lost 0 bases and 3 bases, there was a span of 10 bases. The CDR3 nucleotides are TGTGCCAGCAGCTTGGCGGCTAGCGACTACGAGCAGTACTTC. Encoded protein: CASSLAASDYEQYF.

The J gene is TRBJ1-4, the V gene TRBV7-9; D is ambiguous. This CDR3 region has 14 residues. Trimming shortened V by 0 bases and J by 4 bases, and 6 bases separated the two germline ends. The V gene's germline CDR1 is SEHNR and CDR2 FQNEAQ (reference sequence). The CDR3 DNA sequence: TGTGCCAGCAGCTTAGCACCACATAATGAAAAACTGTTTTTT. This sequence encodes CASSLAPHNEKLFF.

This sequence joins TRBV14 and TRBJ1-2; TRBD1 matches 8 bases. CDR3 length: 15 residues. The V gene's germline CDR1 is SGHDN and CDR2 FVKESK. V shed 4 bases, J shed 5 bases, and the junction held 9 bases outside the gene matches. CDR3 region: CASSPRDRRFYGYTF. DNA for the CDR3: TGTGCCAGCAGCCCCCGGGACAGGCGTTTTTATGGCTACACCTTC.

The chain links TRBV27 to TRBJ2-1; 11 bases are a match to TRBD2. J was trimmed by 5 bases and V by 2 bases; bases with no gene match: 8. This CDR3 has 17 residues. From germline, CDR1 is MNHEY and CDR2 SMNVEV (reference sequence). CDR3 in amino acids: CASSLRAGLAVNNEQFF. CDR3 DNA sequence: TGTGCCAGCAGTTTAAGGGCGGGACTAGCGGTGAACAATGAGCAGTTCTTC.

The rearrangement links TRBV5-1 to TRBJ1-4, with a weak D call TRBD1 (6 bases). The CDR3 is 15 residues long. V lost 0 bases and J 8 bases, leaving 14 bases between the germline ends. CDR1 is SGHRS, CDR2 YFSETQ, per germline. In nucleotides, the CDR3 is TGCGCCAGCAGCTTGGCTTCAGGGGAAGGGGAAAAACTGTTTTTT. It codes for CASSLASGEGEKLFF. The full variable domain, completed using reference TRBV5-1 and TRBJ1-4, is KAGVTQTPRYLIKTRGQQVTLSCSPISGHRSVSWYQQTPGQGLQFLFEYFSETQRNKGNFPGRFSGRQFSNSRSEMNVSTLELGDSALYLCASSLASGEGEKLFFGSGTQLSVL.

The chain recombines TRBV6-5 with TRBJ1-2; no firm D call. V lost 6 bases and J 2 bases, leaving 16 bases between the germline ends. The CDR3 contains 15 residues. The V gene's germline CDR1 is MNHEY and CDR2 SVGAGI. The CDR3 reads CASSPSGLGNYGYTF. The CDR3 region has the DNA TGTGCCAGCAGCCCCTCCGGTTTGGGGAACTATGGCTACACCTTC.

The chain combines TRBV29-1 with TRBJ1-2, with 10 bases that match TRBD1. Germline-derived CDR1 and CDR2 are SQVTM and ANQGSEA. Germline trimming cut 5 bases from V and 1 base from J; bases unmatched to any gene: 7. The CDR3 spans 15 residues. The CDR3 DNA reads as TGCAGCGTTAAGGGGGACAGGGGCAATAACTATGGCTACACCTTC. As protein: CSVKGDRGNNYGYTF.

The V gene is TRBV30, the J gene TRBJ1-2; D gene ambiguous. V lost 1 base and J 1 base, leaving 7 bases between the germline ends. The CDR3 totals 13 residues. Germline V gives CDR1 GTSNPN, CDR2 SVGIG (reference sequence). Written as DNA, the CDR3 is TGTGCCTGGAGTGAAGGATTTAACTATGGCTACACCTTC. Translating gives CAWSEGFNYGYTF.

V gene TRBV9 combines with J gene TRBJ2-1, with D maybe TRBD2 (6 bases). Germline V lookup: CDR1 SGDLS, CDR2 YYNGEE. V lost 2 bases and J 0 bases, leaving 15 bases between the germline ends. The CDR3 is 17 residues long. CDR3 DNA: TGTGCCAGCAGCGTGACGAGTAGCGGTTCCTCCTACAATGAGCAGTTCTTC. Encoded protein: CASSVTSSGSSYNEQFF.

The chain uses TRBV19 and TRBJ2-3; 8 bases agree with TRBD1. V lost 6 bases and J lost 4; bases outside the gene matches: 9. Germline lookup yields CDR1 LNHDA and CDR2 SQIVND (reference sequence). This CDR3 comprises 15 residues. The CDR3: CASRPRDRWSDTQYF. Written as DNA, the CDR3 is TGTGCCAGTAGACCCCGGGACAGGTGGTCAGATACGCAGTATTTT.

This chain links TRBV30 with TRBJ2-5; D call uncertain. V was shortened by 2 bases and J by 5 bases, with 9 bases between the two germline ends. Germline lookup yields CDR1 GTSNPN and CDR2 SVGIG (reference sequence). The CDR3 length is 12 residues. CDR3 nucleotide sequence: TGTGCCTGGAGTTCGAGAAGCGAGACCCAGTACTTC. It specifies CAWSSRSETQYF.

This clone showed up just a few times. The chain is built from TRBV19 and TRBJ1-5, with D possibly being TRBD1 (6 bases). With 5 bases removed from V and 7 bases from J, the gap between germline ends came to 12 bases. This CDR3 has 13 residues. Germline-derived CDR1 and CDR2 are LNHDA and SQIVND (reference sequence). The CDR3 DNA sequence: TGTGCCAGTAGTGGGGGGCAGGTGCAGCCCCAGCATTTT. Encoded protein: CASSGGQVQPQHF.

The V call is TRBV18, the J call TRBJ1-4; D may be TRBD1 (6 bases). Germline V gene lookup returns CDR1 KGHSH and CDR2 LQKENI. Trimming shortened V by 2 bases and J by 6 bases, and 10 bases separated the two germline ends. This CDR3 spans 14 amino acids. CDR3 DNA: TGTGCCAGCTCACCAGAGCAGGGGTATGAAAAACTGTTTTTT. The encoded protein is CASSPEQGYEKLFF.

This clone was counted once. The genes are TRBV7-9 and TRBJ1-2, with 7 bases fitting TRBD1. Trimming took 5 bases from V and 4 from J; bases not matched to a gene: 7. Germline loops: CDR1 SEHNR, CDR2 FQNEAQ (reference sequence). The CDR3 spans 14 residues. DNA for the CDR3: TGTGCCAGCAGCCTTGACAGGGCGGGCTATGGCTACACCTTC. It yields the protein CASSLDRAGYGYTF.

The chain is built from TRBV18 and TRBJ1-1, with D possibly matching TRBD1 (5 bases). Trimming took 8 bases from V and 3 from J, leaving 13 bases between them. The CDR3 sequence is 13 residues long. Germline values: CDR1 KGHSH, CDR2 LQKENI. The CDR3 DNA follows: TGTGCCAGCAATAATGGGGGTCACACTGAAGCTTTCTTT. Translation gives CASNNGGHTEAFF.

Worth noting for this clone: Other DNA variants within this sample encode the same CDR3. CDR3 sequence (DNA): TGTGCCAGCAGCTTAGTGACATTCGGCGGGCAGGGGGTAACCGAGCAGTACTTC. It yields the protein CASSLVTFGGQGVTEQYF. This chain uses TRBV11-2 with TRBJ2-7; 7 bases align to TRBD1. The ends lost 1 base at V and 6 bases at J; junction bases unmatched: 18. The CDR3 consists of 18 residues. Germline lookup yields CDR1 SGHAT and CDR2 FQNNGV. Variable domain in full (rest from reference TRBV11-2 and TRBJ2-7): EAGVAQSPRYKIIEKRQSVAFWCNPISGHATLYWYQQILGQGPKLLIQFQNNGVVDDSQLPKDRFSAERLKGVDSTLKIQPAKLEDSAVYLCASSLVTFGGQGVTEQYFGPGTRLTVT.

V is TRBV10-2 and J is TRBJ1-3; no reliable D call. The CDR3 has 17 residues. Germline V CDR1 and CDR2: WSHSY, SAAADI. The V gene lost 4 bases and the J gene lost 0 bases, with 16 bases spanning the gap. As DNA, the CDR3 is TGCGCCAGCAGTGTCGTTCCAGGACTTAGCTCTGGAAACACCATATATTTT. Its protein is CASSVVPGLSSGNTIYF.

As DNA, the CDR3 is TGTGCCAGCAGTAAGATAACCAGGGGTCGGGACGAGCAGTACTTC. Translated: CASSKITRGRDEQYF. The chain recombines TRBV6-6 with TRBJ2-7; tentatively, D is TRBD1 (6 bases). CDR3 length: 15 amino acids. CDR1 and CDR2 from the germline V gene are MNHNY and SVGAGI (reference sequence). Trimming took off 5 bases at V and 5 bases at J, with 19 bases between the two ends.

The chain uses TRBV7-3 and TRBJ2-5; TRBD2 agrees at 8 bases. The germline V gene has CDR1 SGHTA and CDR2 FQGTGA. This CDR3 contains 18 residues. The junction had 21 bases not matched to a gene; V was cut back by 7 bases and J by 5 bases. The CDR3 region has the DNA TGTGCCAGCACCGTAACCCTCCACGAAATTTGCGGGAGGGAGACCCAGTACTTC. Encoded protein: CASTVTLHEICGRETQYF.

Here the CDR3 DNA reads TGTGCCAGCAGTGGCGCTACGAGGTACAATGAGCAGTTCTTC. Amino acids: CASSGATRYNEQFF. The chain links TRBV6-2 or TRBV6-3 to TRBJ2-1; D call uncertain. Germline V lookup: CDR1 MNHEY, CDR2 SVGEGT. The CDR3 sequence is 14 residues long. V lost 5 bases to trimming and J lost 4 bases, with 12 bases between them.

The chain has TRBV7-8 and TRBJ2-7, with a possible D match to TRBD1 (6 bases). The germline CDR1 and CDR2 sequences are SGHVS and FQNEAQ. Between the trimmed V and J ends, which lost 1 base and 4 bases, there was a span of 14 bases. CDR3 length: 15 residues. As DNA, the CDR3 is TGTGCCAGCAGCTTAGGTTTGCAGGGGCTATACGAGCAGTACTTC. It specifies CASSLGLQGLYEQYF.

This chain uses TRBV18 with TRBJ2-7; 10 bases fit TRBD1. The CDR3 sequence is 14 residues long. V lost 4 bases and J lost 1; bases outside the gene matches: 1. Germline loops: CDR1 KGHSH, CDR2 LQKENI. As DNA, the CDR3 is TGTGCCAGCTCACGGGACAGGGGATCCTACGAGCAGTACTTC. Protein: CASSRDRGSYEQYF.

The chain uses TRBV7-2 and TRBJ1-1; D unclear. Germline CDR1 reads SGHTA; CDR2 reads FQGNSA. This CDR3 is 14 amino acids long. V lost 1 base to trimming and J lost 2 bases, with 8 bases between them. CDR3 region: CASSLGGVNTEAFF. The CDR3 nucleotides are TGTGCCAGCAGCTTAGGCGGGGTAAACACTGAAGCTTTCTTT.

The chain recombines TRBV2 with TRBJ2-3; 12 bases map to TRBD2. The CDR3 covers 20 residues. V was pared by 8 bases and J by 2 bases, with 20 bases of the junction left unmatched. CDR1 is SNHLY, CDR2 FYNNEI, per germline. CDR3 coding DNA: TGTGCCAGCCCCCAGAACCGGCTAGCGGGAGGGCCGAGCCTCACAGATACGCAGTATTTT. The encoded protein is CASPQNRLAGGPSLTDTQYF. Using reference TRBV2 and TRBJ2-3 for the parts outside the CDR3, the full variable domain is EPEVTQTPSHQVTQMGQEVILRCVPISNHLYFYWYRQILGQKVEFLVSFYNNEISEKSEIFDDQFSVERPDGSNFTLKIRSTKLEDSAMYFCASPQNRLAGGPSLTDTQYFGPGTRLTVL.

The chain has TRBV7-2 and TRBJ1-6; no reliable D call. The V end was cut by 5 bases, the J end by 0 bases, with 8 bases between. Germline lookup yields CDR1 SGHTA and CDR2 FQGNSA. The CDR3 consists of 15 residues. The CDR3 is CASSGGSSYNSPLHF. CDR3 DNA sequence: TGTGCCAGCAGCGGTGGGAGCTCCTATAATTCACCCCTCCACTTT.